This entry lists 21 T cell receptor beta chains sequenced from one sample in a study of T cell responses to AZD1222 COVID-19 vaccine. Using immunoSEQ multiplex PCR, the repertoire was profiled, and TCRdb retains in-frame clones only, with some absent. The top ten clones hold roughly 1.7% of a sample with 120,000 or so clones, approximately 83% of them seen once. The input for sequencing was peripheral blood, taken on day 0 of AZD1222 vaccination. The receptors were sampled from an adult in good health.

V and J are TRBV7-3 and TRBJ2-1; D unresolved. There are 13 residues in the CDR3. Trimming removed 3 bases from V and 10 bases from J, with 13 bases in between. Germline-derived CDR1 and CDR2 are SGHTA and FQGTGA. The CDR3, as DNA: TGTGCCAGCAGCTTGGGCCCCGCCAAGGAGCAGTTCTTC. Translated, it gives CASSLGPAKEQFF.

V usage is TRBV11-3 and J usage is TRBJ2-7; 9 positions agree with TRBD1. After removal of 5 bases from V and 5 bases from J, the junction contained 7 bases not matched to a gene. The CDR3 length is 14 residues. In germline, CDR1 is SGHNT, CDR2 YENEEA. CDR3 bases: TGTGCCAGCAGCCCACAGGGGGCGGTTGACGAGCAGTACTTC. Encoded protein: CASSPQGAVDEQYF. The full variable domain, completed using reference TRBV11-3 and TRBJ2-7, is EAGVVQSPRYKIIEKKQPVAFWCNPISGHNTLYWYLQNLGQGPELLIRYENEEAVDDSQLPKDRFSAERLKGVDSTLKIQPAELGDSAVYLCASSPQGAVDEQYFGPGTRLTVT.

CDR3 amino acids: CASSGFRVYGYTF. Written as DNA, the CDR3 is TGTGCCAGCAGCGGATTTAGGGTCTATGGCTACACCTTC. The chain uses TRBV7-8 and TRBJ1-2; D is unresolved. The CDR3 is made up of 13 amino acids. The V end was cut by 5 bases, the J end by 4 bases, with 11 bases between. Per the germline V gene, CDR1 is SGHVS and CDR2 is FQNEAQ.

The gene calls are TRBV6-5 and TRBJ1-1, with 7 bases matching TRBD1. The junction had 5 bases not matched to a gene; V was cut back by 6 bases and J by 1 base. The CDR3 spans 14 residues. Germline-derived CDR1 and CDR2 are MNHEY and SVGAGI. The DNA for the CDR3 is TGTGCCAGCAGCTCCGGGACAGCGAACACTGAAGCTTTCTTT. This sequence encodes CASSSGTANTEAFF.

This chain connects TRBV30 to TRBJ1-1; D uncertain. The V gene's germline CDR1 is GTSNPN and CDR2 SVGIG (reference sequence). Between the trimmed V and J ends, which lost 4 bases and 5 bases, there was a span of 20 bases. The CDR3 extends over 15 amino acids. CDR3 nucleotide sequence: TGTGCCTGGACCGGACTAGCGGGAAGGAGTACTGAAGCTTTCTTT. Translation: CAWTGLAGRSTEAFF. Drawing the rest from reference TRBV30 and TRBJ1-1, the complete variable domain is SQTIHQWPATLVQPVGSPLSLECTVEGTSNPNLYWYRQAAGRGLQLLFYSVGIGQISSEVPQNLSASRPQDRQFILSSKKLLLSDSGFYLCAWTGLAGRSTEAFFGQGTRLTVV.

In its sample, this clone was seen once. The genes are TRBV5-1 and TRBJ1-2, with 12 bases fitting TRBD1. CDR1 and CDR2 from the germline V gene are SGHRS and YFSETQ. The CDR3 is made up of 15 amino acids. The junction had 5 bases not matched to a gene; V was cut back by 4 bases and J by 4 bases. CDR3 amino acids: CASSQGTGGIYGYTF. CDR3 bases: TGCGCCAGCAGCCAAGGGACAGGGGGCATCTATGGCTACACCTTC.

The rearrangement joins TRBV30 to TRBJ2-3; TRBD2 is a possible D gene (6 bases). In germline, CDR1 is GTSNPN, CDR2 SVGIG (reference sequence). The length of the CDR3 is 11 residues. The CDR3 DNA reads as TGTGCACGGGGGTTCCCAGATACGCAGTATTTT. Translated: CARGFPDTQYF.

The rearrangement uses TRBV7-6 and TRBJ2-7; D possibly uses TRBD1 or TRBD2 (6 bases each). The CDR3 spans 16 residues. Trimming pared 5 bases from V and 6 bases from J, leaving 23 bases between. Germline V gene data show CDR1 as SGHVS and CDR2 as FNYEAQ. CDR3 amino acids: CASSRRGGGGHGEQYF. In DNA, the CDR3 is TGTGCCAGCAGCCGTAGGGGAGGTGGGGGCCACGGCGAGCAGTACTTC.

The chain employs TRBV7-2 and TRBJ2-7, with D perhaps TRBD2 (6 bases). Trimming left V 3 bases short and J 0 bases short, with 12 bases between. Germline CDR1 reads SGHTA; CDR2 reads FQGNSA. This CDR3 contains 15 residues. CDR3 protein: CASSFFQGLSYEQYF. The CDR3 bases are TGTGCCAGCAGCTTTTTTCAGGGACTCTCCTACGAGCAGTACTTC.

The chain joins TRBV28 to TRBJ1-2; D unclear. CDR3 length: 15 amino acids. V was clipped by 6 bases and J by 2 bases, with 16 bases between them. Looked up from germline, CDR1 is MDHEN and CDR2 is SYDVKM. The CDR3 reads CASSPWGGLNYGYTF. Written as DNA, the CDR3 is TGTGCCAGCAGCCCGTGGGGAGGGCTGAACTATGGCTACACCTTC.

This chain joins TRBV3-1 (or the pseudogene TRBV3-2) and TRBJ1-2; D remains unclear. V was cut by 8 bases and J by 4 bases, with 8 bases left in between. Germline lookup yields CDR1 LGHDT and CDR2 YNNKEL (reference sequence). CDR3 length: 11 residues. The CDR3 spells CASGEGYGYTF. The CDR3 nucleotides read TGTGCCAGCGGGGAGGGCTATGGCTACACCTTC.

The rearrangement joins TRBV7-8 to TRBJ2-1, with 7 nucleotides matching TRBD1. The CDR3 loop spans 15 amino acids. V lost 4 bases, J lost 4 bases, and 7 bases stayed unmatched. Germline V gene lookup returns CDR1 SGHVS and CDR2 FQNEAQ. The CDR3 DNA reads TGTGCCAGCAGCTCGACAGGGAAGCCATACAATGAGCAGTTCTTC. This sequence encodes CASSSTGKPYNEQFF.

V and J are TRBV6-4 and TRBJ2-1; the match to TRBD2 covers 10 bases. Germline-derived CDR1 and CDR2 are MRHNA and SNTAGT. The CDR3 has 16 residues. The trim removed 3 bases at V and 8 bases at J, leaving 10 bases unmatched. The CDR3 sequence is CASSEYSGRAGDEQFF. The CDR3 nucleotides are TGTGCCAGCAGTGAATACAGCGGGAGGGCCGGGGATGAGCAGTTCTTC.

This CDR3 is CASSQEWNSGNTIYF. DNA of the CDR3: TGTGCCAGCAGCCAAGAGTGGAACTCTGGAAACACCATATATTTT. The J gene is TRBJ1-3, the V gene TRBV14, with D unresolved. The V gene's germline CDR1 is SGHDN and CDR2 FVKESK. The V end was cut by 0 bases, the J end by 0 bases, with 6 bases between. This CDR3 has 15 residues.

The CDR3 protein is CASSQEVAGVSSYEQYF. The CDR3 region has the DNA TGCGCCAGCAGCCAAGAGGTTGCGGGGGTCAGCTCCTACGAGCAGTACTTC. The chain is built from TRBV4-1 and TRBJ2-7; the match to TRBD2 covers 7 bases. The CDR3 runs 17 residues. V dropped 0 bases and J dropped 0; count of bases not matched to a gene: 8. Germline CDR1 reads MGHRA; CDR2 reads YSYEKL.

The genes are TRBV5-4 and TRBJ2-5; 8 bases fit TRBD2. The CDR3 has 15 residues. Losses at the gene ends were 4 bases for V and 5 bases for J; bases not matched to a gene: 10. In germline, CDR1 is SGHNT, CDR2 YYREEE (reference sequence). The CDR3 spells CASSGTGGADETQYF. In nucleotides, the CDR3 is TGTGCCAGCAGCGGAACCGGGGGGGCGGATGAGACCCAGTACTTC. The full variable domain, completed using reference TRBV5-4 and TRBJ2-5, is ETGVTQSPTHLIKTRGQQVTLRCSSQSGHNTVSWYQQALGQGPQFIFQYYREEENGRGNFPPRFSGLQFPNYSSELNVNALELDDSALYLCASSGTGGADETQYFGPGTRLLVL.

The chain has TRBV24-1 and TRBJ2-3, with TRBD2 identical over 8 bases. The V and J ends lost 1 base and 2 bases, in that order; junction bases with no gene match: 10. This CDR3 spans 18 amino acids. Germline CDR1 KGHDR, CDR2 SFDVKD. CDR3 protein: CATSDFRFSGGDTDTQYF. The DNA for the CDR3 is TGTGCCACCAGTGATTTTCGTTTTTCGGGAGGGGACACAGATACGCAGTATTTT.

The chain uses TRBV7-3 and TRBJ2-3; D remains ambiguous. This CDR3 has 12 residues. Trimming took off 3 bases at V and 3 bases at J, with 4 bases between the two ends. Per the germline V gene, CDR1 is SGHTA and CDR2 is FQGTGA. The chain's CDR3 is CASSFGTDTQYF. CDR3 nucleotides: TGTGCCAGCAGCTTTGGGACAGATACGCAGTATTTT.

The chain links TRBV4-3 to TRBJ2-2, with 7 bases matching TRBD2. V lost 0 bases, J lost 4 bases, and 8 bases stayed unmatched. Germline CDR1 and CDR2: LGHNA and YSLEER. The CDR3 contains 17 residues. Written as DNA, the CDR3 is TGCGCCAGCAGCCAAGATCAGGCGGGAGTAAGCACCGGGGAGCTGTTTTTT. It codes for CASSQDQAGVSTGELFF.

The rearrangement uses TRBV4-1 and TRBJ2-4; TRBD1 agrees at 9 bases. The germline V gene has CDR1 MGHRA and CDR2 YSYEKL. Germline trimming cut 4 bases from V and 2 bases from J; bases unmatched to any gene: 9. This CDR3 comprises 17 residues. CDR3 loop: CASSLIPGTGPKNIQYF. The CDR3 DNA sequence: TGCGCCAGCAGCCTTATCCCCGGGACAGGGCCCAAAAACATTCAGTACTTC.

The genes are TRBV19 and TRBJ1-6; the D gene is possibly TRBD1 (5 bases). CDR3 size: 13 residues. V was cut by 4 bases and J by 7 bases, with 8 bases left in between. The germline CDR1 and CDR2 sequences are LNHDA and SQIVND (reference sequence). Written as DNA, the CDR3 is TGTGCCAGTAGTACACGACAGAATTCACCCCTCCACTTT. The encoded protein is CASSTRQNSPLHF.